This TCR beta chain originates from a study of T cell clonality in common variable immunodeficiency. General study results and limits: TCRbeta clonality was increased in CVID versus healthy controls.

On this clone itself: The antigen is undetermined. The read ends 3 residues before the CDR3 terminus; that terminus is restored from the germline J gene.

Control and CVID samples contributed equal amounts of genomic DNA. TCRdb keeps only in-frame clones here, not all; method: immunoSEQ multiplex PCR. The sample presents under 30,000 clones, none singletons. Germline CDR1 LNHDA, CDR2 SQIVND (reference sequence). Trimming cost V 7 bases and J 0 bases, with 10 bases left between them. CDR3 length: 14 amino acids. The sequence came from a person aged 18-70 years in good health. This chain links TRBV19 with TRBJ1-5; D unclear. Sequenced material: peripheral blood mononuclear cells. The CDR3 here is CASKFSYSNQPQHF. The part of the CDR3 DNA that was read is TGTGCCAGTAAATTTAGTTATAGCAATCAGCCC.